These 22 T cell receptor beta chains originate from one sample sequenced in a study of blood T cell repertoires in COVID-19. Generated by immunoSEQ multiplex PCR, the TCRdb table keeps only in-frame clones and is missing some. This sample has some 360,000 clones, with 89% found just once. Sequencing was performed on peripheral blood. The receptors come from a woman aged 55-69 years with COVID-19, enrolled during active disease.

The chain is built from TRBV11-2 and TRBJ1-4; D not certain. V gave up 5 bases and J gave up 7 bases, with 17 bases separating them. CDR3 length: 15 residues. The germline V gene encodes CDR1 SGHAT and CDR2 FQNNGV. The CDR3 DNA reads TGTGCCAGCAGCCACGGACCGACGGCGGGTGAAAAACTGTTTTTT. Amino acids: CASSHGPTAGEKLFF.

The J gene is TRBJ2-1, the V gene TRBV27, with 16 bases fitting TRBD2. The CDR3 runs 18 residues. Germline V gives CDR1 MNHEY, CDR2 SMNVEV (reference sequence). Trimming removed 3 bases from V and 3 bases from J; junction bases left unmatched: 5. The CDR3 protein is CASSFFGTSGGVYNEQFF. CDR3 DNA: TGTGCCAGCAGTTTCTTCGGGACTAGCGGGGGGGTCTACAATGAGCAGTTCTTC.

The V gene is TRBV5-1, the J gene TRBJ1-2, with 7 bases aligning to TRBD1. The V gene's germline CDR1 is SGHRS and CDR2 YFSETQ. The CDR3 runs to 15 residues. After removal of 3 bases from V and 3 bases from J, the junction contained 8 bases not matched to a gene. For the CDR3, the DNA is TGCGCCAGCAGCTCACAGGGGAGTTTGGACTATGGCTACACCTTC. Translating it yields CASSSQGSLDYGYTF.

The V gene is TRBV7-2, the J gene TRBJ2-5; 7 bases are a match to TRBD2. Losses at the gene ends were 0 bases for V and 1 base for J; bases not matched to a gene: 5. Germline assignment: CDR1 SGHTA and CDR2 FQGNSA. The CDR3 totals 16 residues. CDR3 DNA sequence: TGTGCCAGCAGCTTAGCGATGACGGGGGGCCAAGAGACCCAGTACTTC. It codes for CASSLAMTGGQETQYF.

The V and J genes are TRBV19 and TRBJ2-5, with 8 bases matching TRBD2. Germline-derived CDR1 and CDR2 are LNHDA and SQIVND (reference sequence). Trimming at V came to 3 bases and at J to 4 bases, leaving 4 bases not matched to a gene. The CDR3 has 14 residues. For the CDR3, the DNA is TGTGCCAGTAGTATCCAAGGACTAGCAGAGACCCAGTACTTC. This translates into CASSIQGLAETQYF. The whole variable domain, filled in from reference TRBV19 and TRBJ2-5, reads DGGITQSPKYLFRKEGQNVTLSCEQNLNHDAMYWYRQDPGQGLRLIYYSQIVNDFQKGDIAEGYSVSREKKESFPLTVTSAQKNPTAFYLCASSIQGLAETQYFGPGTRLLVL.

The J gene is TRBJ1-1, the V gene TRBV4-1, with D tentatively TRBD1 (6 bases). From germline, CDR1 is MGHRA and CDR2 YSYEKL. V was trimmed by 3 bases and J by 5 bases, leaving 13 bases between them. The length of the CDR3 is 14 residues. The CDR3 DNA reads TGCGCCAGCAGCCAGGCGGACAGAAGGACTGAAGCTTTCTTT. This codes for CASSQADRRTEAFF.

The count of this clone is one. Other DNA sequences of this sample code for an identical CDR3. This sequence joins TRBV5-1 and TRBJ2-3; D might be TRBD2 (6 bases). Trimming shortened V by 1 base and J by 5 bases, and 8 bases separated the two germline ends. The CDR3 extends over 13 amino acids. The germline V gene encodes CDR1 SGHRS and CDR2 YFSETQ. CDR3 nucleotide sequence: TGCGCCAGCAGCTTGCCGGGAGAAGATACGCAGTATTTT. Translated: CASSLPGEDTQYF. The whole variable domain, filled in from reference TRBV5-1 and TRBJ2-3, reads KAGVTQTPRYLIKTRGQQVTLSCSPISGHRSVSWYQQTPGQGLQFLFEYFSETQRNKGNFPGRFSGRQFSNSRSEMNVSTLELGDSALYLCASSLPGEDTQYFGPGTRLTVL.

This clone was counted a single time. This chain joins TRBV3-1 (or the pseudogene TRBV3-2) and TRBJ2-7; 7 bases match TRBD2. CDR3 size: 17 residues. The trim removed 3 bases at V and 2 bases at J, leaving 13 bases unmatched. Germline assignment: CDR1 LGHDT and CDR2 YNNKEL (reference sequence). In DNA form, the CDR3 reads TGTGCCAGCAGCCAGGCCCCCCCCGGGGGGATGGCCTACGAGCAGTACTTC. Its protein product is CASSQAPPGGMAYEQYF.

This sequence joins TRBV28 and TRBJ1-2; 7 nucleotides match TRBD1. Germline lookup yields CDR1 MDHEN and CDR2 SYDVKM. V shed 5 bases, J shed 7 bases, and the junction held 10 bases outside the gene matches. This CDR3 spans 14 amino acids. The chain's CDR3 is CASSLRQGGIGYTF. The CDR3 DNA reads TGTGCCAGCAGTCTGCGACAGGGAGGAATTGGCTACACCTTC.

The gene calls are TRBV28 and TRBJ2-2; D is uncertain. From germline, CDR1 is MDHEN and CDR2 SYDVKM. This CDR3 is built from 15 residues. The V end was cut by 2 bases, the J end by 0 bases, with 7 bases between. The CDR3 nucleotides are TGTGCCAGCAGTTTAATAGCTACGAACACCGGGGAGCTGTTTTTT. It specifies CASSLIATNTGELFF. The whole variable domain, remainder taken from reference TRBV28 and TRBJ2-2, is DVKVTQSSRYLVKRTGEKVFLECVQDMDHENMFWYRQDPGLGLRLIYFSYDVKMKEKGDIPEGYSVSREKKERFSLILESASTNQTSMYLCASSLIATNTGELFFGEGSRLTVL.

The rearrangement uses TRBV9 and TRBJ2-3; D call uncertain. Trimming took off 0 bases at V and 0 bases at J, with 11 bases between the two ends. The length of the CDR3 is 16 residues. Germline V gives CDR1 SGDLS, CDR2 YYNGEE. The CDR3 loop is CASSVGLDGSTDTQYF. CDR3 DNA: TGTGCCAGCAGCGTAGGGCTAGACGGGAGCACAGATACGCAGTATTTT.

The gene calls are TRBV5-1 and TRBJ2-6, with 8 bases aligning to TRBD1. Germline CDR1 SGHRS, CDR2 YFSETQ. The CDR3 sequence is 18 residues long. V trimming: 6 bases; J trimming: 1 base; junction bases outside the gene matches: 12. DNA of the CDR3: TGCGCCAGCACAGGGGGCCTAGTGTTGGGATCTGGGGCCAACGTCCTGACTTTC. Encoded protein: CASTGGLVLGSGANVLTF.

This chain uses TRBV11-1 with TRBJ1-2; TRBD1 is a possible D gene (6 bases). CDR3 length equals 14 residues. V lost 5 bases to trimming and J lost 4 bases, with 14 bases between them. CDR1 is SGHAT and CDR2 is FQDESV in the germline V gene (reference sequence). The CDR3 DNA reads TGTGCCAGCAGCCCCGAGGGGGTCGGCTATGGCTACACCTTC. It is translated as CASSPEGVGYGYTF.

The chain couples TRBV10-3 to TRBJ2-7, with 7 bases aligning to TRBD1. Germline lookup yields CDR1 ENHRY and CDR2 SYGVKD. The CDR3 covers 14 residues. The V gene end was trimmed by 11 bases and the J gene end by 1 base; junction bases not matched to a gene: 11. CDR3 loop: CASGNDRESYEQYF. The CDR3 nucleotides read TGTGCCTCGGGGAACGACAGGGAGTCCTACGAGCAGTACTTC.

The CDR3: CASSRGWEAFF. The CDR3 DNA reads as TGTGCCAGCTCTCGGGGGTGGGAAGCTTTCTTT. The chain recombines TRBV18 with TRBJ1-1, with D possibly TRBD1 on 5 matching bases. The CDR3 loop spans 11 amino acids. Germline CDR1 KGHSH, CDR2 LQKENI. V was pared by 6 bases and J by 8 bases, with 10 bases between.

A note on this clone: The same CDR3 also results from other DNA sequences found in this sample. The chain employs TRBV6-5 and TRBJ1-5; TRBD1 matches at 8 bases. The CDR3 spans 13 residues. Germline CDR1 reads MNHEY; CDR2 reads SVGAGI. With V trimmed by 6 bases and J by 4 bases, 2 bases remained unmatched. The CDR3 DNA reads TGTGCCAGCAGCTGGACAGGGAATCAGCCCCAGCATTTT. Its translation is CASSWTGNQPQHF.

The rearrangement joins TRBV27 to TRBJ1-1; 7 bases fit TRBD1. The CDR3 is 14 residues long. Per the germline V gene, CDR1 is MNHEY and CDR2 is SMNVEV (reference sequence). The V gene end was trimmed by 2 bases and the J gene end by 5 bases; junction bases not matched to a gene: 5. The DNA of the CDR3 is TGTGCCAGCAGTTTAGGCAGGGGGGTTACTGAAGCTTTCTTT. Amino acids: CASSLGRGVTEAFF.

CDR3 amino acids: CASSLRQGAGSYEQYF. CDR3 in DNA: TGCGCCAGCAGCCTCCGACAGGGGGCTGGGTCCTACGAGCAGTACTTC. The chain links TRBV4-1 to TRBJ2-7; 10 nucleotides agree with TRBD1. CDR3 length equals 16 residues. The germline gives CDR1 MGHRA, CDR2 YSYEKL. V lost 4 bases, J lost 1 base, and 7 bases stayed unmatched.

CDR3 sequence (DNA): TGTGCCAGCAGCTTTCCCAGCGGGGGCCTTCAAGAGACCCAGTACTTC. This translates into CASSFPSGGLQETQYF. The chain is built from TRBV7-6 and TRBJ2-5; 8 positions match TRBD2. Trimming took 3 bases from V and 2 from J; bases not matched to a gene: 8. This CDR3 has 16 amino acids. Germline-derived CDR1 and CDR2 are SGHVS and FNYEAQ. The whole variable domain, remainder taken from reference TRBV7-6 and TRBJ2-5, is GAGVSQSPRYKVTKRGQDVALRCDPISGHVSLYWYRQALGQGPEFLTYFNYEAQQDKSGLPNDRFSAERPEGSISTLTIQRTEQRDSAMYRCASSFPSGGLQETQYFGPGTRLLVL.

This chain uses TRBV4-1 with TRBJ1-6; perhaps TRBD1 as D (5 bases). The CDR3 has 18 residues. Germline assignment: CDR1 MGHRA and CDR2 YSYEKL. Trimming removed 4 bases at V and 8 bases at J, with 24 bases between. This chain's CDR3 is CASSLPDSGGASDSPLHF. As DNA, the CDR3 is TGCGCCAGCAGCCTCCCCGACTCGGGAGGGGCATCTGATTCACCCCTCCACTTT.

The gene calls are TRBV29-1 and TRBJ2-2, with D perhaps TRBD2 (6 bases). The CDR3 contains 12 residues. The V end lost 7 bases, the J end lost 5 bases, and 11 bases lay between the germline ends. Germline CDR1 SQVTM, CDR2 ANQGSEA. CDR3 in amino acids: CSGGLNTGELFF. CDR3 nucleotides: TGCAGCGGGGGACTTAATACCGGGGAGCTGTTTTTT.

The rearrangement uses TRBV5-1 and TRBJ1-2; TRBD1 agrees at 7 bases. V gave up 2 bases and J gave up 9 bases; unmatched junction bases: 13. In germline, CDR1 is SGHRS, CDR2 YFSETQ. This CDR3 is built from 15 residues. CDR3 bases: TGCGCCAGCAGCTTTTCCATTGCAGGGGGATCCAGCTACACCTTC. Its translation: CASSFSIAGGSSYTF.